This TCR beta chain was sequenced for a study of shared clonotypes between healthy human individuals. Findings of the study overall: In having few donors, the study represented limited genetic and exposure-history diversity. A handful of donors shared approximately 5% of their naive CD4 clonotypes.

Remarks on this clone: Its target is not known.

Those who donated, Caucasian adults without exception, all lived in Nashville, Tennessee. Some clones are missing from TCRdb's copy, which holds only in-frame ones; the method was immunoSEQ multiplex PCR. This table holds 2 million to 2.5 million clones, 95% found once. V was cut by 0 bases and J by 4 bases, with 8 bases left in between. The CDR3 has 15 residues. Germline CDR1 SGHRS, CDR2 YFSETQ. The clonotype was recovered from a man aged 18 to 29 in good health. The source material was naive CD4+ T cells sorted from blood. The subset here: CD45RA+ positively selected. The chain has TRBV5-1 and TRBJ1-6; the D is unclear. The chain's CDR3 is CASSLDPSYNSPLHF. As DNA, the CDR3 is TGCGCCAGCAGCTTGGACCCTTCGTATAATTCACCCCTCCACTTT.